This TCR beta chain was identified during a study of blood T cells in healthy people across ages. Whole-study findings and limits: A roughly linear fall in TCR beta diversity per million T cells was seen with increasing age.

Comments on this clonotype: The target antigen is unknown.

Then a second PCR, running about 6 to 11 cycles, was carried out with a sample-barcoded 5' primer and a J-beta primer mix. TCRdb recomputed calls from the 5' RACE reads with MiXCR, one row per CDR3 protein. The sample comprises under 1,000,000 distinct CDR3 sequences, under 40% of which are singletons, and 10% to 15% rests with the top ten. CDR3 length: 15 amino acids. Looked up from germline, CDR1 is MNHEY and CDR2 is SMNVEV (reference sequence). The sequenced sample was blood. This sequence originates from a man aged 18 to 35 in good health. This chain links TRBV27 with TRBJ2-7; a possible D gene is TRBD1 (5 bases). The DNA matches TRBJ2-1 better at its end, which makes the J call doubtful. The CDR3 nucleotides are TGTGCCAGCAGTCTGAAGACAGATAGCTCCTACGAACAGTTCTTC. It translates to CASSLKTDSSYEQFF.